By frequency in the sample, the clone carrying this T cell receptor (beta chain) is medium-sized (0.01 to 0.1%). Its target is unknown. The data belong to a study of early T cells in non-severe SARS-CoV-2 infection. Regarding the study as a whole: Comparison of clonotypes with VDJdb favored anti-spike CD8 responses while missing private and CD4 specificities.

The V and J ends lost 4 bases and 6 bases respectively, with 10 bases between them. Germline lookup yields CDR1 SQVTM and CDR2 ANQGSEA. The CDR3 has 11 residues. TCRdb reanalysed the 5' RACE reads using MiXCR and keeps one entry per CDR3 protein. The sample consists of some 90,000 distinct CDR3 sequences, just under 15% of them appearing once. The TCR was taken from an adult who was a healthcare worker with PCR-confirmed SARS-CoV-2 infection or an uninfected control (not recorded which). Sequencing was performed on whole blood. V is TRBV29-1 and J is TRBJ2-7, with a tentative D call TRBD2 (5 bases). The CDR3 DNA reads TGCAGCGTTGTCCCGGGGAGCGAGCAGTACTTC. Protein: CSVVPGSEQYF.